This record covers a single T cell receptor (beta chain). This sample includes further DNA sequences coding for the same CDR3. The data were obtained in a study of blood T cell repertoires in COVID-19. In the study overall: From the United States, Italy and Spain came samples of acute and convalescent COVID-19. Nucleic acid was either cDNA or gDNA, and it came from T cells, B-cell-depleted T cells, or PBMCs.

CDR3 length: 13 residues. Trimming removed 4 bases from V and 4 bases from J, with 8 bases in between. CDR1 and CDR2 from the germline V gene are SGHRS and YFSETQ. Authors' analysis steps: Reference gene primer amplification gave nucleated cell count estimates. Assay used: immunoSEQ multiplex PCR; TCRdb lists only in-frame clones, some missing. V and J calls and clone size are copied from that table; D and trimming were computed from the DNA. The sample has some 300,000 clones, roughly nine tenths seen once. Source material: peripheral blood. This sequence was found in a man aged 18 to 29 with active or convalescent COVID-19. The J gene is TRBJ1-4, the V gene TRBV5-1; D possibly corresponds to TRBD1 (6 bases). CDR3 sequence reads: CASSLQGNEKLFF. The CDR3, as DNA: TGCGCCAGCAGCCTACAGGGTAATGAAAAACTGTTTTTT.